This is a list of T cell receptor beta chains from one sample in a study of cytomegalovirus exposure and HLA in healthy donors. Repertoires were generated with immunoSEQ multiplex PCR, while TCRdb's copy carries only in-frame clones and drops some. The sample yields 150,000 to 200,000 clones, under 80% seen once. Sequencing was carried out using PBMCs. The receptors derive from a female donor in good health and CMV-seronegative. The CDR3 runs from the conserved cysteine through the conserved F or W. D genes are given only for firm matches. Clone size, where shown, is once, few, many, or a class for clones that have expanded.

>TRBV21-1|TRBJ2-5|NA|few
CASSTRHRIQETQYF
TGTGCCAGCAGCACGAGACATCGAATCCAAGAGACCCAGTACTTC
>TRBV19|TRBJ1-4|TRBD1|NA
CASGQGAKGKLFF
TGTGCCAGTGGCCAGGGGGCTAAAGGCAAACTGTTTTTT
>TRBV19|TRBJ1-5|NA|NA
CASSIVMGVGQPQHF
TGTGCCAGTAGTATAGTAATGGGAGTCGGTCAGCCCCAGCATTTT
>TRBV19|TRBJ1-1|NA|NA
CASSVWGGYTEAFF
TGTGCCAGTAGTGTGTGGGGGGGCTACACTGAAGCTTTCTTT
>TRBV6-1|TRBJ2-1|TRBD1|NA
CASSDATGPMVNEQFF
TGTGCCAGCAGTGATGCGACAGGGCCCATGGTCAATGAGCAGTTCTTC
>TRBV6-1|TRBJ2-7|NA|NA
CAAGFSPGHYEQYF
TGTGCCGCGGGCTTTTCACCGGGACACTACGAGCAGTACTTC
>TRBV7-2|TRBJ1-1|NA|NA
CASSSTPKGGNAEAFF
TGTGCCAGCAGCTCGACTCCCAAGGGGGGGAACGCTGAAGCTTTCTTT
>TRBV7-9|TRBJ2-7|TRBD2|NA
CSSTPGGREGRYEQYF
TGTTCCAGCACCCCCGGCGGGCGGGAGGGCCGGTACGAGCAGTACTTC
>TRBV2|TRBJ1-1|TRBD1|NA
CASSGRRQGNLWTEAFF
TGTGCCAGCAGTGGGAGGAGACAGGGAAATTTGTGGACTGAAGCTTTCTTT
>TRBV10-1|TRBJ1-1|NA|once
CASRGSSTEAFF
TGCGCCAGCAGGGGGAGTTCCACTGAAGCTTTCTTT
>TRBV2|TRBJ1-1|TRBD1|NA
CASSDTYGQGTFF
TGTGCCAGCAGTGATACCTACGGACAGGGGACCTTCTTT
>TRBV5-3|TRBJ2-3|TRBD1|NA
CARSRDRGAGGDTQYF
TGTGCCAGAAGCCGGGACAGGGGCGCCGGGGGCGATACGCAGTATTTT
>TRBV28|TRBJ1-1|TRBD1|NA
CARVRDRGPRTEAFF
TGTGCCAGAGTCCGGGACAGGGGGCCGAGGACTGAAGCTTTCTTT
>TRBV11-2|TRBJ2-7|TRBD1|NA
CASSLTGALYEQYF
TGTGCCAGCAGCTTGACAGGGGCCCTCTACGAGCAGTACTTC
>TRBV19|TRBJ2-3|TRBD2|NA
CASSSPTSGDGDTQYF
TGTGCCAGTAGTTCCCCGACTAGCGGGGATGGAGATACGCAGTATTTT
>TRBV11-1|TRBJ2-5|TRBD2|NA
CASSFGLAGRETQYF
TGTGCCAGCAGCTTTGGGCTAGCGGGCCGAGAGACCCAGTACTTC
>TRBV28|TRBJ1-1|TRBD1|NA
CASSLTGGDTEAFF
TGTGCCAGCAGTTTAACAGGGGGGGACACTGAAGCTTTCTTT
>TRBV28|TRBJ1-2|TRBD1|NA
CASSIDRGRQGYTF
TGTGCCAGCAGTATAGACAGGGGCCGGCAGGGCTACACCTTC
>TRBV28|TRBJ2-2|TRBD1|NA
CASSLYATGTAGELFF
TGTGCCAGCAGTTTATACGCGACAGGGACGGCCGGGGAGCTGTTTTTT
>TRBV6-4|TRBJ2-7|NA|NA
CALRRGGIAYEQYF
TGTGCCTTACGCCGTGGGGGGATTGCCTACGAGCAGTACTTC